Below, 3 T cell receptor beta chains from the same sample are listed, as sequenced in a study of beta chain features in type 1 diabetes. As every portion of the isolated RNA was reverse transcribed, the sequencing read expressed TCRB transcripts. Data came from immunoSEQ multiplex PCR; TCRdb stores just in-frame clones and leaves some out. The table shows about 280,000 clones, with over 12% occurring only once. Their cognate antigens are unknown. Broader study findings: All four CD4+ subsets from Type 1 diabetes patients carried moderately but significantly shorter TCRB CDR3s.

Specimen: naive CD4+ T cells from blood. The receptors were gathered from a man between 18 and 29 years old with type 1 diabetes.

The chain has TRBV5-4 and TRBJ1-4; D not certain. CDR3 length: 14 amino acids. The ends were cut back, 4 bases at V and 6 bases at J, with 13 bases in the middle. CDR1 SGHNT and CDR2 YYREEE come from the germline V gene (reference sequence). CDR3 sequence: CASSPTGEYEKLFF. CDR3 nucleotide sequence: TGTGCCAGCAGCCCGACGGGAGAATATGAAAAACTGTTTTTT.

The V call is TRBV30, the J call TRBJ1-2; 8 bases are shared with TRBD1. CDR3 length: 14 amino acids. Unmatched junction bases numbered 5, after V lost 1 base and J lost 4 bases. Germline CDR1 reads GTSNPN; CDR2 reads SVGIG (reference sequence). The CDR3 sequence: CAWSGTGTVYGYTF. CDR3 nucleotide sequence: TGTGCCTGGAGTGGGACAGGGACGGTCTATGGCTACACCTTC. Supplemented by reference TRBV30 and TRBJ1-2, the full variable domain reads SQTIHQWPATLVQPVGSPLSLECTVEGTSNPNLYWYRQAAGRGLQLLFYSVGIGQISSEVPQNLSASRPQDRQFILSSKKLLLSDSGFYLCAWSGTGTVYGYTFGSGTRLTVV.

A few counts support this clone. The chain couples TRBV15 to TRBJ2-1, with a tentative D call TRBD1 (5 bases). The germline gives CDR1 LNHNV, CDR2 YYDKDF (reference sequence). There are 15 residues in the CDR3. V was pared by 4 bases and J by 0 bases, with 10 bases between. DNA of the CDR3: TGTGCCACCAGCACAGGGCGGAGCTCCTACAATGAGCAGTTCTTC. It translates to CATSTGRSSYNEQFF.